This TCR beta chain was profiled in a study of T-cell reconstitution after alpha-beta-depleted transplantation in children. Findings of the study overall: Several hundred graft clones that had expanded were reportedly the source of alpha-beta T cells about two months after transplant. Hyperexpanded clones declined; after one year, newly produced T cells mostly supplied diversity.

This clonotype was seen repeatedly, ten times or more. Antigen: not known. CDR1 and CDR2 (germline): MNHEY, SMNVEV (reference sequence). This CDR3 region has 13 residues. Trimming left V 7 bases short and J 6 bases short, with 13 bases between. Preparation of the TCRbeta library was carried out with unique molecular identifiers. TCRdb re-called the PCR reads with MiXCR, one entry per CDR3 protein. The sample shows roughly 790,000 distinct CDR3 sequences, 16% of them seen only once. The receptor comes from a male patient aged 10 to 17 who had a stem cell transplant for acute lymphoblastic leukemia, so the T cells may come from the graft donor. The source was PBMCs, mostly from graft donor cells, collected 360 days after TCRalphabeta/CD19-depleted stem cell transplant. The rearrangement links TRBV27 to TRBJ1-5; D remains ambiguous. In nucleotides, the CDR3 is TGTGCCAGCACCCCAAGGAGCGGTCAGCCCCAGCATTTT. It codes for CASTPRSGQPQHF.